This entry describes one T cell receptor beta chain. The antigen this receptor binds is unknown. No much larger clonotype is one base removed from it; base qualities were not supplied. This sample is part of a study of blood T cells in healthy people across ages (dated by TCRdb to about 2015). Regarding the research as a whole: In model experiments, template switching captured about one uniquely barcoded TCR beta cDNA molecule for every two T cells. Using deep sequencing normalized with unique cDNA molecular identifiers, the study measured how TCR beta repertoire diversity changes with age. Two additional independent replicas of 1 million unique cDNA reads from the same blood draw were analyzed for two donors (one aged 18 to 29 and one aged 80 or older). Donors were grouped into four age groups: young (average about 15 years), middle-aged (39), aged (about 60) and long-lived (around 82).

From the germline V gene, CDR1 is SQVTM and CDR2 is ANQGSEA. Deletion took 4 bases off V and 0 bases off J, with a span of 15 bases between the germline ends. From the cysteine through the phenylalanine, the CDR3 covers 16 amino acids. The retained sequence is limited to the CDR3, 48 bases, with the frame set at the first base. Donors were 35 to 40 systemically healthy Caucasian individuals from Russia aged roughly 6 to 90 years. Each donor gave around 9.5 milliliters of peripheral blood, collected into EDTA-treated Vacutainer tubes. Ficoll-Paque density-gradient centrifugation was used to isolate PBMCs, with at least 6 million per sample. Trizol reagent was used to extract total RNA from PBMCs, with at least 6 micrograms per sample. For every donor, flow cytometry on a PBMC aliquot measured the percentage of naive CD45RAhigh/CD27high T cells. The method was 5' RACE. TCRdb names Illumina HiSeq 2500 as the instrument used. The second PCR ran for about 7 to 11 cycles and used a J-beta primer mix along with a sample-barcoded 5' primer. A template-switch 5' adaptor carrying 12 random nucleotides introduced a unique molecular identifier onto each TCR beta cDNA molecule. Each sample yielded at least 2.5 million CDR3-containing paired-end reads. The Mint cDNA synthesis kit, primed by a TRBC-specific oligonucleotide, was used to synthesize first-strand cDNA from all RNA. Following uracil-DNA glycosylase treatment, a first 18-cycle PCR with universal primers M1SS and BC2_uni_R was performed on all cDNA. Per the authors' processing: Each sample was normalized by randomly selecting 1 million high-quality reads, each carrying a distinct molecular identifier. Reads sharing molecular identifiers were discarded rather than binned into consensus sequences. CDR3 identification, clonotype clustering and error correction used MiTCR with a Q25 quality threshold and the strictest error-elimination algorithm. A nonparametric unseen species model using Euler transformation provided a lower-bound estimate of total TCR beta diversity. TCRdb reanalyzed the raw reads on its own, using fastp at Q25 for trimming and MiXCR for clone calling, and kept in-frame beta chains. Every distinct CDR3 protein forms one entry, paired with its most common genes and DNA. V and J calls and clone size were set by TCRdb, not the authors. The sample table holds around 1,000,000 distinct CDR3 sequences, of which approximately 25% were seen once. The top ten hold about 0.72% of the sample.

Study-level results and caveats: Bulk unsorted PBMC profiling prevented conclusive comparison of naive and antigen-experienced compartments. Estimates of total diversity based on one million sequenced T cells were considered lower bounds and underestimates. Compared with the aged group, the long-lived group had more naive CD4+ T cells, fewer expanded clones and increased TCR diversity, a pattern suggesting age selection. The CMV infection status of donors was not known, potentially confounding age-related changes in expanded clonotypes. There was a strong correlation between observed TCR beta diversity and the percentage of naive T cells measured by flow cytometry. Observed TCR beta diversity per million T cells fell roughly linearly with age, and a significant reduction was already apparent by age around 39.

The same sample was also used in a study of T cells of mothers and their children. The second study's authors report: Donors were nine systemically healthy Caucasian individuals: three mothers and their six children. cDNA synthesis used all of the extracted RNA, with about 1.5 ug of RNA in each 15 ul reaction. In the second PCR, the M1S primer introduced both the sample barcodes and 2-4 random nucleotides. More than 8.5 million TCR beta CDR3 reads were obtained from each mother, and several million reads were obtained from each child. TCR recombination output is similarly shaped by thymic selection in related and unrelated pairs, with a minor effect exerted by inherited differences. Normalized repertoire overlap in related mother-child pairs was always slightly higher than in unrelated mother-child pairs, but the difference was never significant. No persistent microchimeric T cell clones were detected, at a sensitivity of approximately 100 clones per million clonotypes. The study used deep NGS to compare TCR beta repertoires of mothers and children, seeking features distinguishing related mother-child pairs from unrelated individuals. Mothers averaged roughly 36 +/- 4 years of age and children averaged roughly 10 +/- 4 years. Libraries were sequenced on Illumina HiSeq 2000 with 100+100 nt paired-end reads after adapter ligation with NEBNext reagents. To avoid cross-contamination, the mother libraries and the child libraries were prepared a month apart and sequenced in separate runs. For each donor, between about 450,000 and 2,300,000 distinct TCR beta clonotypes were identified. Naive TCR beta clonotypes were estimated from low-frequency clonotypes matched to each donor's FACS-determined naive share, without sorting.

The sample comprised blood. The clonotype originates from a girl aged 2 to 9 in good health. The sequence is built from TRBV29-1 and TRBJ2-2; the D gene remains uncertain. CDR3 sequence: CSVVWGMPPNTGELFF. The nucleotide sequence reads TGCAGCGTTGTGTGGGGTATGCCCCCGAACACCGGGGAGCTGTTTTTT.